These 17 T cell receptor beta chains were all obtained from the same sample, sequenced in a study of CD8+ T cells in alopecia areata. The treatment denotes: oral pan-JAK inhibitor, 5-10 mg twice daily. Sequencing templates came from extracted RNA that was reverse transcribed into cDNA. Using immunoSEQ multiplex PCR, the repertoire was profiled, and TCRdb retains in-frame clones only, with some absent. The data contain hundreds of thousands of clones, roughly 60% of them seen just once; the ten biggest clones take up around 1.7%. The sequences come from CD4+ T cells sorted from blood, collected at week 24, from a patient treated with tofacitinib. Receptors originate from a human donor with alopecia areata.

As regards this clone: At the DNA level, this CDR3 is encoded by other sequences in the same sample as well. CDR3 coding DNA: TGTGCCATCAGTGAGTCGATCACAGATACGCAGTATTTT. Translated, it gives CAISESITDTQYF. The V call is TRBV10-3, the J call TRBJ2-3; D gene uncertain. Germline V gene data show CDR1 as ENHRY and CDR2 as SYGVKD. Trimming shortened V by 0 bases and J by 2 bases, and 3 bases separated the two germline ends. The CDR3 has 13 amino acids.

The rearrangement uses TRBV30 and TRBJ1-2, with 7 bases that match TRBD1. V dropped 2 bases and J dropped 5; count of bases not matched to a gene: 11. This CDR3 comprises 15 residues. Germline loops: CDR1 GTSNPN, CDR2 SVGIG (reference sequence). The DNA for the CDR3 is TGTGCCTGGAGTCCCCCGGACAGGATTCAATATGGCTACACCTTC. As protein: CAWSPPDRIQYGYTF.

The rearrangement uses TRBV27 and TRBJ2-7, with 7 nucleotides matching TRBD1. The CDR3 runs 17 residues. Germline CDR1 and CDR2: MNHEY and SMNVEV (reference sequence). V dropped 2 bases and J dropped 4; count of bases not matched to a gene: 14. The CDR3 loop reads CASSLRRYRDRPYEQYF. CDR3 coding DNA: TGTGCCAGCAGTTTAAGGAGGTACCGGGACAGACCATACGAGCAGTACTTC.

This sequence joins TRBV2 and TRBJ2-4; D call uncertain. This CDR3 is 15 amino acids long. Trimming took 3 bases from V and 7 from J, leaving 16 bases between them. CDR1 and CDR2 (germline): SNHLY, FYNNEI. The CDR3 region is CASSELSLGGNIQYF. Written as DNA, the CDR3 is TGTGCCAGCAGTGAGCTGTCTCTAGGTGGCAACATTCAGTACTTC. The whole variable domain, remainder taken from reference TRBV2 and TRBJ2-4, is EPEVTQTPSHQVTQMGQEVILRCVPISNHLYFYWYRQILGQKVEFLVSFYNNEISEKSEIFDDQFSVERPDGSNFTLKIRSTKLEDSAMYFCASSELSLGGNIQYFGAGTRLSVL.

The rearrangement links TRBV2 to TRBJ1-1; D is unclear. Germline V gene data show CDR1 as SNHLY and CDR2 as FYNNEI. Trimming pared 8 bases from V and 0 bases from J, leaving 10 bases between. The CDR3 contains 13 residues. In nucleotides, the CDR3 is TGTGCCAGCGGCGCAGAATTGAACACTGAAGCTTTCTTT. It translates to CASGAELNTEAFF.

Only one count was recorded for this clone. The chain is built from TRBV6-5 and TRBJ1-5, with 9 bases lining up with TRBD1. The CDR3 spans 13 residues. V lost 6 bases, J lost 5 bases, and 2 bases stayed unmatched. Per germline, CDR1 MNHEY and CDR2 SVGAGI. The CDR3 loop is CASSRTGDQPQHF. The CDR3 bases are TGTGCCAGCAGCCGGACAGGGGATCAGCCCCAGCATTTT.

The genes are TRBV25-1 and TRBJ2-6; 7 nucleotides align to TRBD1. The CDR3 runs to 17 residues. The V segment lost 5 bases and the J segment 2 bases; nucleotides outside the gene matches: 9. Germline V gene sequence: CDR1 MGHDK, CDR2 SYGVNS. The CDR3 region has the DNA TGTGCCAGCAGTATACGACAGGGAGCGGCTGGGGCCAACGTCCTGACTTTC. It is translated as CASSIRQGAAGANVLTF. Full variable domain (outside the CDR3, taken from reference TRBV25-1 and TRBJ2-6): EADIYQTPRYLVIGTGKKITLECSQTMGHDKMYWYQQDPGMELHLIHYSYGVNSTEKGDLSSESTVSRIRTEHFPLTLESARPSHTSQYLCASSIRQGAAGANVLTFGAGSRLTVL.

A few counts support this clone. This sequence joins TRBV28 and TRBJ1-2; the match to TRBD1 covers 8 bases. Germline V gives CDR1 MDHEN, CDR2 SYDVKM. J lost 5 bases, V lost 6 bases, and 11 bases had no gene match. This CDR3 comprises 15 residues. The CDR3 DNA sequence: TGTGCCAGCAGGCAAACAGGGGGTCAGGGGTATGGCTACACCTTC. It yields the protein CASRQTGGQGYGYTF.

This chain's CDR3 is CASSEASTPAPLHF. The CDR3 DNA reads TGTGCCAGCAGTGAAGCGTCTACCCCGGCACCCCTCCACTTT. The chain is built from TRBV2 and TRBJ1-6; D is undetermined. Looked up from germline, CDR1 is SNHLY and CDR2 is FYNNEI. V was trimmed by 0 bases and J by 11 bases, leaving 11 bases between them. The CDR3 is made up of 14 amino acids. The variable domain in full, completed from reference TRBV2 and TRBJ1-6, reads EPEVTQTPSHQVTQMGQEVILRCVPISNHLYFYWYRQILGQKVEFLVSFYNNEISEKSEIFDDQFSVERPDGSNFTLKIRSTKLEDSAMYFCASSEASTPAPLHFGNGTRLTVT.

The chain has TRBV7-2 and TRBJ2-1; D unresolved. V lost 0 bases, J lost 2 bases, and 8 bases lay in between. The CDR3 spans 15 residues. In germline, CDR1 is SGHTA, CDR2 FQGNSA. The CDR3 bases are TGTGCCAGCAGCTTAGCCTGGGATACCTACAATGAGCAGTTCTTC. Encoded protein: CASSLAWDTYNEQFF.

This chain joins TRBV28 and TRBJ1-1; no clear D gene. Germline-derived CDR1 and CDR2 are MDHEN and SYDVKM. The V gene lost 6 bases and the J gene lost 3 bases, with 8 bases spanning the gap. CDR3 length equals 12 residues. The CDR3 protein is CASREGYTEAFF. DNA of the CDR3: TGTGCCAGCAGAGAAGGTTACACTGAAGCTTTCTTT.

The chain joins TRBV2 to TRBJ2-5; 7 positions agree with TRBD2. The CDR3 is made up of 15 amino acids. Germline trimming cut 5 bases from V and 1 base from J; bases unmatched to any gene: 7. Germline CDR1 is SNHLY and CDR2 is FYNNEI. CDR3 DNA sequence: TGTGCCAGCAGTCCTCAGCGGGGCAGCCAAGAGACCCAGTACTTC. Translating gives CASSPQRGSQETQYF.

The chain carries TRBV29-1 and TRBJ1-5; D is unresolved. Germline V CDR1 and CDR2: SQVTM, ANQGSEA. V lost 4 bases and J lost 4, with 8 bases in between. This CDR3 has 12 amino acids. The CDR3 coding sequence is TGCAGCGTTGGGGGTCTAAATCAGCCCCAGCATTTT. Translation gives CSVGGLNQPQHF. The full variable domain, rest sourced from reference TRBV29-1 and TRBJ1-5, is SAVISQKPSRDICQRGTSLTIQCQVDSQVTMMFWYRQQPGQSLTLIATANQGSEATYESGFVIDKFPISRPNLTFSTLTVSNMSPEDSSIYLCSVGGLNQPQHFGDGTRLSIL.

This clone has only one observation. The rearrangement joins TRBV2 to TRBJ2-3; D uncertain. This CDR3 has 14 amino acids. Germline V CDR1 and CDR2: SNHLY, FYNNEI. The V end lost 4 bases, the J end lost 2 bases, and 10 bases lay between the germline ends. The CDR3 sequence: CASSAQLTTDTQYF. The DNA of the CDR3 is TGTGCCAGCAGTGCCCAGCTTACCACAGATACGCAGTATTTT.

This chain connects TRBV4-2 to TRBJ2-4; D is possibly TRBD2 (5 bases). The CDR3 is 13 amino acids. Trimming took 0 bases from V and 7 from J, leaving 7 bases between them. Germline CDR1 is LGHNA and CDR2 is YNFKEQ. The CDR3: CASSQDRGNIQYF. As DNA, the CDR3 is TGTGCCAGCAGCCAAGATAGAGGGAACATTCAGTACTTC.

This clone was seen a handful of times. The V and J genes are TRBV28 and TRBJ1-2, with no clear D. Germline assignment: CDR1 MDHEN and CDR2 SYDVKM. The CDR3 is made up of 17 amino acids. The germline V and J ends were trimmed by 5 bases and 2 bases, with 21 bases remaining between them. CDR3 protein: CASSLHQGPVMNYGYTF. CDR3 coding DNA: TGTGCCAGCAGTCTACACCAAGGGCCCGTTATGAACTATGGCTACACCTTC.

The chain uses TRBV30 and TRBJ1-3; D is unresolved. The CDR3 spans 15 residues. Trimming pared 2 bases from V and 0 bases from J, leaving 11 bases between. CDR1 and CDR2 (germline): GTSNPN, SVGIG (reference sequence). The CDR3 here is CAWSKRPNSGNTIYF. The CDR3, as DNA: TGTGCCTGGAGTAAACGACCTAACTCTGGAAACACCATATATTTT.